The present T cell receptor beta chain was sequenced within a study of blood T cells in healthy people across ages. For the study at large: Template switching recovered approximately one barcoded beta molecule for every two T cells.

Primed by a sample-barcoded 5' primer and a J-beta primer mix, a second PCR proceeded for 7 to 11 cycles. From the 5' RACE reads, TCRdb called clonotypes with MiXCR, one entry per CDR3 protein. The data hold hundreds of thousands of distinct CDR3 sequences, with approximately 50% observed a single time. Per sample, extraction of total RNA gave at least 5.5 micrograms in every case. This CDR3 comprises 13 residues. The V gene's germline CDR1 is SGHTA and CDR2 FQGNSA. The V and J ends lost 4 bases and 3 bases respectively, with 9 bases between them. With respect to this clonotype: The antigen is unknown.

Findings and limits, study-wide: Strong correlation linked observed beta diversity and percent naive T cells. A roughly linear fall in TCR beta diversity per million T cells was seen with increasing age.

The sequencing sample was made of blood. The receptor was isolated from a woman in her sixties in good health. The chain combines TRBV7-2 with TRBJ2-5; D is perhaps TRBD2 (6 bases). The CDR3 DNA sequence: TGTGCCAGCAGCTGTAGGAGGGAAGAGACCCAGTACTTC. Translation: CASSCRREETQYF.